This TCR beta chain originates from a study of T cell changes during pregnancy in multiple sclerosis. Using immunoSEQ multiplex PCR, the repertoire was profiled, and TCRdb retains in-frame clones only, with some absent. The table includes 57,000 or so clones, approximately 91% detected once. The CDR3 length is 14 residues. Looked up from germline, CDR1 is GTSNPN and CDR2 is SVGIG (reference sequence). V was shortened by 1 base and J by 8 bases, with 12 bases between the two germline ends. The source of this sequence is a female donor with multiple sclerosis, enrolled in a pregnancy study. Sequences were derived from peripheral blood, sampled in the second trimester of pregnancy. The chain has TRBV30 and TRBJ1-6, with D unclear. The CDR3 spells CAWSGRSQHSPLHF. The CDR3 coding sequence is TGTGCCTGGAGTGGGCGGTCGCAGCATTCACCCCTCCACTTT.